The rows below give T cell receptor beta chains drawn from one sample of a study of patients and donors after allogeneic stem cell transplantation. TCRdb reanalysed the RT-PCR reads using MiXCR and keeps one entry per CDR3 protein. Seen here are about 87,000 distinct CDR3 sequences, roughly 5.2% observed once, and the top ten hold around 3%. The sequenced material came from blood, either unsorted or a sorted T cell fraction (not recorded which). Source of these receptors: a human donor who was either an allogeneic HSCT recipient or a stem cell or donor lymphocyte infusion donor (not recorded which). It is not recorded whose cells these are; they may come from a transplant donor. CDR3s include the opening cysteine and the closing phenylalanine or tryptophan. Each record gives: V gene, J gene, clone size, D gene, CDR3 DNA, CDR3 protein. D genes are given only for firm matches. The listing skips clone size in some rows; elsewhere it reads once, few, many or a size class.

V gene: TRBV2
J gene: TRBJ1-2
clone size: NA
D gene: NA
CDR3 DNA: TGTGCCAGCAGTGAGTGGGGTGGCTACACCTTC
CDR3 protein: CASSEWGGYTF

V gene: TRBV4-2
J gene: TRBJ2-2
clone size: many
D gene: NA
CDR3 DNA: TGTGCCAGCAGCCAAGATGATCGCAGGGGCCCCGGGGAGCTGTTTTTT
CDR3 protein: CASSQDDRRGPGELFF

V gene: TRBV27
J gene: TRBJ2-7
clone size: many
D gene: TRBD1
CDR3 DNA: TGTGCCAGCAGTTTGTACCCGCTGAGACAGGGTTACGAGCAGTACTTC
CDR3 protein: CASSLYPLRQGYEQYF

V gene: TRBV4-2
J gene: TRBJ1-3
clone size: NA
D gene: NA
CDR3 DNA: TGTGCCAGCAGCCGAAATAAAGGAAACACCATATATTTT
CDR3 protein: CASSRNKGNTIYF

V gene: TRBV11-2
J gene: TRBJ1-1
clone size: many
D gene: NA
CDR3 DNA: TGTGCCAGCAGCTTAGGGCGACAGGACCGAGGGGCTTTCTTT
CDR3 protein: CASSLGRQDRGAFF

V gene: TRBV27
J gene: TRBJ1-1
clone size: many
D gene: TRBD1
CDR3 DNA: TGTGCCAGCGGACAGGACTCCCGGAATGAAGCTTTCTTT
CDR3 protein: CASGQDSRNEAFF

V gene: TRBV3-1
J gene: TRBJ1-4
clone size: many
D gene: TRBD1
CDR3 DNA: TGTGCCAGCAGCCTACGGGACAGAAAACTGTTTTTT
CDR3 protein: CASSLRDRKLFF

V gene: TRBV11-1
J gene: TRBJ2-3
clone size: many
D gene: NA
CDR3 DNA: TGTGCCAGCAGCACCGGCGGGATAGATACGCAGTATTTT
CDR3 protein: CASSTGGIDTQYF

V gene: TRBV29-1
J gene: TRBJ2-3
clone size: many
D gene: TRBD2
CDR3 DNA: TGCAGCGTTGAACTAGCGGGAGGTAGAGATACGCAGTATTTT
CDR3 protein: CSVELAGGRDTQYF

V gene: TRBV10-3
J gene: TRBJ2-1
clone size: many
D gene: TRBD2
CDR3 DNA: TGTGCCATCAGTGAGTCGGAACTAGCGGGCGAGCAGTTCTTC
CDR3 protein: CAISESELAGEQFF

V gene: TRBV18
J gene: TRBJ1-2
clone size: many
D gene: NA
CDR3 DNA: TGTGCCAGCTCACCACGGATCTATGGCTACACCTTC
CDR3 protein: CASSPRIYGYTF

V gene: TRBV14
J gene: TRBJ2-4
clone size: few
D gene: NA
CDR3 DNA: TGTGCCAGCAGCCAAGTCAAGGGGAACTACAAAAACATTCAGTACTTC
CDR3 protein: CASSQVKGNYKNIQYF

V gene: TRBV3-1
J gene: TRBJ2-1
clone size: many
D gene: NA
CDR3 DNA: TGTGCCAGCAGCCAAGCGCACAGGGTAGGCAATGAGCAGTTCTTC
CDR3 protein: CASSQAHRVGNEQFF

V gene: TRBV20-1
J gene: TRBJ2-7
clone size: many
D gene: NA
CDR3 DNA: TGCAGTGCTTCGCCCGACCACGAGCAGTACTTC
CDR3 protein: CSASPDHEQYF

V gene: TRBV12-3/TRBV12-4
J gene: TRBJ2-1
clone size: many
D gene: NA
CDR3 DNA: TGTGCCAGCAGCCCGGCGGGGGCCTCCTACAATGAGCAGTTCTTC
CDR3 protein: CASSPAGASYNEQFF

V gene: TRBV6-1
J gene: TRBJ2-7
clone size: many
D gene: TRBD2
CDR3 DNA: TGTGCCAGCAGCCCCAACGTAGCGGGAGCCTCCTACGAGCAGTACTTC
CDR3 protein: CASSPNVAGASYEQYF

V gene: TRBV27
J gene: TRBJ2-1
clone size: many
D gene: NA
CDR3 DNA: TGTGCCAGCCGTGACGTAGCATACAATGAGCAGTTCTTC
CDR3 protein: CASRDVAYNEQFF

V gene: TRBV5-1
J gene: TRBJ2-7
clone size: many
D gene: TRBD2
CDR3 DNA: TGCGCCAGCAGCCCCAGACTAGCGGGGTCAAACGAGCAGTACTTC
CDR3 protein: CASSPRLAGSNEQYF

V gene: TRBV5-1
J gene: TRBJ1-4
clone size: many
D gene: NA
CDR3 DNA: TGCGCCAGCAGCCCGGGGATCCGGGCCCTTAATGAAAAACTGTTTTTT
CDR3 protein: CASSPGIRALNEKLFF

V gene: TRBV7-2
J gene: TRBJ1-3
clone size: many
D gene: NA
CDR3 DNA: TGTGCCAGCAGCTTAATGGCCCACTCTGGAAACACCATATATTTT
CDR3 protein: CASSLMAHSGNTIYF

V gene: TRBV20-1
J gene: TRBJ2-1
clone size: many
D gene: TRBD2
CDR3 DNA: TGCAGTGCATGGACTAGCGGGACCTCCAGCTCCTACAATGAGCAGTTCTTC
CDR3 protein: CSAWTSGTSSSYNEQFF

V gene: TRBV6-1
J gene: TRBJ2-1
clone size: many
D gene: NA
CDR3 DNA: TGTGCCAGCAGTCCGGGATACAATGAGCAGTTCTTC
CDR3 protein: CASSPGYNEQFF

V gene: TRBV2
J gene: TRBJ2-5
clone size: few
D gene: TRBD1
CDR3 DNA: TGTGCCACCCACAGGGGGCTCCAAGAGACCCAGTACTTC
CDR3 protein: CATHRGLQETQYF

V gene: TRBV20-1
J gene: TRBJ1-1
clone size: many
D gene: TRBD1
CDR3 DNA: TGCAGCCTAGAAGGGGACAGGGGGAACACTGAAGCTTTCTTT
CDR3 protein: CSLEGDRGNTEAFF

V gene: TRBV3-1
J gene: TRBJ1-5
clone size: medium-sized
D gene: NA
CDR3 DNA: TGTGCCAGCAGCCAAGGACACAGAGTCAATCAGCCCCAGCATTTT
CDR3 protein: CASSQGHRVNQPQHF

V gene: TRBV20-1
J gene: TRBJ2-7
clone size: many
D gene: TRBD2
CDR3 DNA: TGCAGTGCTAGCGGCCCACTAGCGGGCAGCTCCTACGAGCAGTACTTC
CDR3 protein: CSASGPLAGSSYEQYF

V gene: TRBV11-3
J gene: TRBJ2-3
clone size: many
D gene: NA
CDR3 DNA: TGTGCCAGCAGCTTAGGAGAGGGGCTCGTCACAGATACGCAGTATTTT
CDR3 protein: CASSLGEGLVTDTQYF

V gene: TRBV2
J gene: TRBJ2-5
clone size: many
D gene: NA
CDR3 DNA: TGTGCCAGCAGTGCTAGAACCCAAGAGACCCAGTACTTC
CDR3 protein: CASSARTQETQYF

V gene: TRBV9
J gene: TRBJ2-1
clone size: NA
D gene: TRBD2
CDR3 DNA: TGTGCCAGCAGCCCCGCCCCTAGCGGGGGAGATGAGCAGTTCTTC
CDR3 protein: CASSPAPSGGDEQFF

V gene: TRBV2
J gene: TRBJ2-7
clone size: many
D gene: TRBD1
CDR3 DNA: TGTGCCAGCAGTGCGACGGAACCGGGACAGGGAGCATCCAACTTC
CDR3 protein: CASSATEPGQGASNF

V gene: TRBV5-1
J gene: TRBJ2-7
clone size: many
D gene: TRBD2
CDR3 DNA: TGCGCCAGCAGCTCCAGCGGGAACTCCTACGAGCAGTACTTC
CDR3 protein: CASSSSGNSYEQYF

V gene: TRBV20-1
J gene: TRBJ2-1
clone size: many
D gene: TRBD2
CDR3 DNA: TGCAGTGCTCGTGGAGCGGGAGATGCAGCTGAGCAGTTCTTC
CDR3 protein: CSARGAGDAAEQFF

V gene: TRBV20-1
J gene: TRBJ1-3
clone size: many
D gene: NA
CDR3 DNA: TGCAGTGCTAGGCGGGACTCTGGAAACACCATATATTTT
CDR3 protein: CSARRDSGNTIYF

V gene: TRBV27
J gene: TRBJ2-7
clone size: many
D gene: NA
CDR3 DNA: TGTGCCAGCCGTACTAGTTTGGCTTACGAGCAGTACTTC
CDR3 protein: CASRTSLAYEQYF

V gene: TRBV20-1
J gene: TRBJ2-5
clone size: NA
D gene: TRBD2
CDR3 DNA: TGCAGTGCCCCCTACGGGGGGGCCGGGGAGACCCAGTACTTC
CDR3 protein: CSAPYGGAGETQYF

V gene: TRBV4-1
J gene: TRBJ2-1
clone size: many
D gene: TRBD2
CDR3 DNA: TGCGCCACCGGACGTAGCGGGAGCCGGTACAATGAGCAGTTCTTC
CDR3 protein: CATGRSGSRYNEQFF

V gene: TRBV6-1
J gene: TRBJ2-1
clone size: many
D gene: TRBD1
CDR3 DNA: TGTGCCAGCAGTCCGGACAGGGGGCGATACAATGAGCAGTTCTTC
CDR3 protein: CASSPDRGRYNEQFF

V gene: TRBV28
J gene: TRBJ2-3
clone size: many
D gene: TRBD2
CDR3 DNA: TGTGCCAGCAGTTTATCTCCTAGCGGGAGGGCTACAGATACGCAGTATTTT
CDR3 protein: CASSLSPSGRATDTQYF

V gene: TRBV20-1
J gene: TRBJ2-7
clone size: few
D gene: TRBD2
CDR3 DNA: TGCAGTGCTAGCCTGCGGGAGTTCCCTTACGAGCAGTACTTC
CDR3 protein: CSASLREFPYEQYF

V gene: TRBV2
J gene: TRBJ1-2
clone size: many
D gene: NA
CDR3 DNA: TGTGCCAGCACCCCCGGACCGATAGTCTATGGCTACACCTTC
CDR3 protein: CASTPGPIVYGYTF

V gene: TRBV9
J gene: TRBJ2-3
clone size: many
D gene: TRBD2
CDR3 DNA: TGTGCCAGCAGCGTAGATTGGGCTAGCGGGTCGGATACGCAGTATTTT
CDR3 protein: CASSVDWASGSDTQYF

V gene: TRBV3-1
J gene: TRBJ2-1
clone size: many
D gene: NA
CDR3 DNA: TGTGCCAGCAGCCAGCCCTTAGCGGTGGGTGAGCAGTTCTTC
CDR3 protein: CASSQPLAVGEQFF

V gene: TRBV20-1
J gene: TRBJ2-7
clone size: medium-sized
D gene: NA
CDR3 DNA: TGCAGTGTGGGGGTTGGCGAGCAGTACTTC
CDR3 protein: CSVGVGEQYF

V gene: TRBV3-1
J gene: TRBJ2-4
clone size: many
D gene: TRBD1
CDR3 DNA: TGTGCCAGCAGCCAGCGGGACAGGGGTAACATTCAGTACTTC
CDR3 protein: CASSQRDRGNIQYF

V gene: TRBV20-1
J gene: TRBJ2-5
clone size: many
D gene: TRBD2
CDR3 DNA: TGCAGTGCTAGAGTTTTAGCGGGGGGTGAACAAGAGACCCAGTACTTC
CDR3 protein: CSARVLAGGEQETQYF

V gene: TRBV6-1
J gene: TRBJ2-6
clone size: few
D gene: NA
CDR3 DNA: TGTGCCAGCAGTGGGGGGAGCTCTGGGGCCAACGTCCTGACTTTC
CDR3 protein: CASSGGSSGANVLTF

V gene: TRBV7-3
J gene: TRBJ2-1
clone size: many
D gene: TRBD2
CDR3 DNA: TGTGCCAGCAGCTTAGGGACTAGCGGGGGAGGTAATGAGCAGTTCTTC
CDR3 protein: CASSLGTSGGGNEQFF

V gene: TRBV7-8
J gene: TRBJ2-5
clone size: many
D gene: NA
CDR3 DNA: TGTGCCAGCACCATCGGGACAAAAGAGACCCAGTACTTC
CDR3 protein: CASTIGTKETQYF

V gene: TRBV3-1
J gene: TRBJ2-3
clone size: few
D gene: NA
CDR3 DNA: TGTGCCAGCAGCCAAGAGGTTGGGGCCCAAGATACGCAGTATTTT
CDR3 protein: CASSQEVGAQDTQYF

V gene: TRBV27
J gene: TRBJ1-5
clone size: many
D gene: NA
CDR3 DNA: TGTGCCAGCAGTTTAAGGGGGGATAATAGCAATCAGCCCCAGCATTTT
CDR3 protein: CASSLRGDNSNQPQHF

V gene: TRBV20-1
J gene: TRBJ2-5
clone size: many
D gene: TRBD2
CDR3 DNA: TGCAGTGCTAGAGATGTCGGCTCGCGGGGGAGGGAAGAGACCCAGTACTTC
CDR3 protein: CSARDVGSRGREETQYF

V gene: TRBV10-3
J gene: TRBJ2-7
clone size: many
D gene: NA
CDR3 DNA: TGTGCCATCAGAACCGAATACGAGCAGTACTTC
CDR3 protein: CAIRTEYEQYF

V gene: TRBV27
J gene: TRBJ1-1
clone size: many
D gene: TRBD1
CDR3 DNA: TGTGCCAGCAAATTCCGGGACAGGGGAACTGAAGCTTTCTTT
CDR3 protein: CASKFRDRGTEAFF

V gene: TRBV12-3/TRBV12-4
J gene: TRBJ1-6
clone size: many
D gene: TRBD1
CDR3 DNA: TGTGCCAGCAGTCCGGGACAGAATAATTCACCCCTCCACTTT
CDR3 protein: CASSPGQNNSPLHF

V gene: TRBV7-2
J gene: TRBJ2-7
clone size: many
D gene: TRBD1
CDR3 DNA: TGTGCCAGCAGCGTACGACAGGGGGTCGGGTACGAGCAGTACTTC
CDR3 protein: CASSVRQGVGYEQYF